This entry describes one TCR beta chain. Its antigen is not known. This CDR3 has 14 residues. Germline trimming cut 3 bases from V and 8 bases from J; bases unmatched to any gene: 5. Germline V gene data show CDR1 as SGHRS and CDR2 as YFSETQ. Produced via immunoSEQ multiplex PCR; TCRdb's table is partial and in-frame only. The table includes some 1,600 clones, roughly 24% detected once. This sample stems from a study of T cells in localized non-small cell lung cancer. Whole-study results and caveats: Because sequencing included only one region (of the tumor), heterogeneity remains possible. Uninvolved nearby lung showed the greatest T cell clonality, exceeding that found in tumor. A median of around 60 clones ranked among the top 100 in tumor appeared in adjacent lung.

The sequencing here drew on lung tumor tissue, taken before any cancer treatment. This chain links TRBV5-1 with TRBJ1-2; TRBD1 matches at 12 bases. The clonotype was recovered from a male donor aged 60 or over with stage II lung adenocarcinoma. The CDR3 DNA reads as TGCGCCAGCAGCTCGGGACAGGGGGCAGGAGGCTACACCTTC. It translates to CASSSGQGAGGYTF.